This T cell receptor beta chain was profiled in a study of T-cell reconstitution after alpha-beta-depleted transplantation in children. Study-wide results and caveats: It was surviving recipient T cells and thymic progenitors that gave some patients high TCRbeta diversity at day 60. Reported findings indicate that, about two months after transplant, alpha-beta T cells came from several hundred expanded clones, which were derived from non-depleted graft cells. One year post-transplant, T-cell counts and diversity were largely derived from T cells produced anew.

Preparation of the TCRbeta library was carried out with unique molecular identifiers. TCRdb re-called the PCR reads through MiXCR, storing one row per CDR3 protein. The sample includes hundreds of thousands of distinct CDR3 sequences, 10% to 15% of them seen just once. Concerning this clonotype itself: The antigen is unknown.

Material: PBMCs, mostly from graft donor cells, obtained 360 days after TCRalphabeta/CD19-depleted stem cell transplant. The source is a male patient younger than 18 who had a stem cell transplant for acute myeloid leukemia, so the T cells may come from the graft donor.

CDR3 loop: CASSLPGLAGGRETQYF. CDR3 DNA: TGTGCCAGCAGTTTACCGGGACTAGCGGGAGGTAGAGAGACCCAGTACTTC. V usage is TRBV6-5 and J usage is TRBJ2-5; 15 nucleotides match TRBD2. The CDR3 loop spans 17 amino acids. V lost 4 bases to trimming and J lost 4 bases; unmatched junction nucleotides: 7. Germline V CDR1 and CDR2: MNHEY, SVGAGI.